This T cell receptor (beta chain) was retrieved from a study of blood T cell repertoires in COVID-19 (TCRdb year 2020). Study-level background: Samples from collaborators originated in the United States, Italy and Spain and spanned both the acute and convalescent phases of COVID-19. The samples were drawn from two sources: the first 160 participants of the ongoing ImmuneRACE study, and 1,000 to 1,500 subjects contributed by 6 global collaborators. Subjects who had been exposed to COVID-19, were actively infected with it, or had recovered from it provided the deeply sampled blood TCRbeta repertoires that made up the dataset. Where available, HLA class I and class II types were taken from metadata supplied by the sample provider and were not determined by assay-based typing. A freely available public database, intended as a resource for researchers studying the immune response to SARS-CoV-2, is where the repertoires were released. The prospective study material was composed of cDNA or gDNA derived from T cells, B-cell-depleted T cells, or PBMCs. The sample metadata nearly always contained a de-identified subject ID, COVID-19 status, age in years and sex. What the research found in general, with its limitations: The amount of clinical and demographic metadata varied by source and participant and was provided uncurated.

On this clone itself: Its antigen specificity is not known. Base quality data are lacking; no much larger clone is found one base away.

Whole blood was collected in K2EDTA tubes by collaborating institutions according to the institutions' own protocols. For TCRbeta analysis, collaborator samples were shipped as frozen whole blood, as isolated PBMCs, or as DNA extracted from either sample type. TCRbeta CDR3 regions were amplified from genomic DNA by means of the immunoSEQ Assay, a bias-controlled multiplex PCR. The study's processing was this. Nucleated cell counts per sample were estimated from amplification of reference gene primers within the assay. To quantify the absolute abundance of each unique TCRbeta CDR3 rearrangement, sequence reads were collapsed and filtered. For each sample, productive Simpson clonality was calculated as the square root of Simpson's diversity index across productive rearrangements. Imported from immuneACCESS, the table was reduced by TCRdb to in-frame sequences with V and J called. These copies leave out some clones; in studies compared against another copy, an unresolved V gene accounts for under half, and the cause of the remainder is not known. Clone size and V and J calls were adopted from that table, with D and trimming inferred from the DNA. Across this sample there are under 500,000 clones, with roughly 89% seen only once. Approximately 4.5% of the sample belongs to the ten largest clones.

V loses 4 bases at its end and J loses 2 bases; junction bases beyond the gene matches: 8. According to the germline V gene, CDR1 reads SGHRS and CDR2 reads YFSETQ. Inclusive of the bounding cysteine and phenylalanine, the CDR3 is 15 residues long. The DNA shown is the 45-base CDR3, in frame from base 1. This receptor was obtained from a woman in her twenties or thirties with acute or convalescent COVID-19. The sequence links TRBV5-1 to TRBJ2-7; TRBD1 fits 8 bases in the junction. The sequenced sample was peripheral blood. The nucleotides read TGCGCCAGCAGCCCAAGGACAGGGAGTCCCTACGAGCAGTACTTC. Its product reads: CASSPRTGSPYEQYF.